The TCR beta chain under discussion was sequenced for a study of T cells in Graves' hyperthyroidism and ophthalmopathy. V was cut by 2 bases and J by 8 bases, with 18 bases left in between. CDR1 and CDR2 (germline): LNHNV, YYDKDF (reference sequence). The CDR3 totals 15 residues. Newly diagnosed hyperthyroidism patients aged 18 to 65 years had disease lasting under 2 months. Exclusion of a patient resulted from uncontrolled infection, other autoimmune disease, pregnancy or lactation. TCR beta CDR3 regions were amplified from RNA. First-round RT-PCR targeting the TCR CDR3 was performed with the HTBI primer set. TCRdb re-called the multiplex PCR reads with MiXCR, one entry per CDR3 protein. Among about 770,000 distinct CDR3 sequences listed, approximately 19% were seen once. This clonotype was picked up many times.

Sample: blood. The V gene is TRBV15, the J gene TRBJ1-2; a weak D match, TRBD1 (6 bases). The receptor was isolated from a woman aged 45-60 years with Graves' hyperthyroidism that later progressed to Graves' ophthalmopathy. The CDR3 loop reads CATSRNLDPRGGYTF. The CDR3 coding sequence is TGTGCCACCAGCAGAAACCTTGACCCCAGGGGCGGCTACACCTTC. Variable domain in full (rest from reference TRBV15 and TRBJ1-2): DAMVIQNPRYQVTQFGKPVTLSCSQTLNHNVMYWYQQKSSQAPKLLFHYYDKDFNNEADTPDNFQSRRPNTSFCFLDIRSPGLGDTAMYLCATSRNLDPRGGYTFGSGTRLTVV.